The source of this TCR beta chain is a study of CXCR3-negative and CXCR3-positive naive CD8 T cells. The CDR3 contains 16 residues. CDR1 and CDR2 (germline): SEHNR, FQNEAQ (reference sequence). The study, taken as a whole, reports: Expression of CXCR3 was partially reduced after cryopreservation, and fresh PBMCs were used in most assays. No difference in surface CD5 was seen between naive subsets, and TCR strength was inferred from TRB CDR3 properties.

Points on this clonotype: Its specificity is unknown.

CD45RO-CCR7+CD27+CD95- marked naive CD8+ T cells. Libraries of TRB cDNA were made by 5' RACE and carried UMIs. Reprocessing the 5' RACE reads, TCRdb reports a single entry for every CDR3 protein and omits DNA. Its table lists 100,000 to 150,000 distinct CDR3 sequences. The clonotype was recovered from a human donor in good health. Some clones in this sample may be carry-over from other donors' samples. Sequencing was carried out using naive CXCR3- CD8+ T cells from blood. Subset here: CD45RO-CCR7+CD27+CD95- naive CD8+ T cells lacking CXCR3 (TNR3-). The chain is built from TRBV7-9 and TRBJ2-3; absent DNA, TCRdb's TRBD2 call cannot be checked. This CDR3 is CASSFPTSGVTDTQYF.